In its sample, the clone carrying this T cell receptor (beta chain) was seen a few times. This specimen belongs to a study of T-cell memory formation after mild COVID-19. TCRdb analysed the 5' RACE reads with MiXCR anew, one entry per CDR3 protein. The sample holds more than 400,000 distinct CDR3 sequences, about 20% seen once. From germline, CDR1 is SGHVS and CDR2 FQNEAQ. V dropped 5 bases and J dropped 0 bases, with 9 bases sitting between them. The CDR3 covers 14 residues. The sequence derives from an adult woman who had mild COVID-19 (a few samples of this study predate the infection). Cell type and time point are not known. This rearrangement joins TRBV7-8 to TRBJ2-3; D gene ambiguous. Sequencing input: PBMCs or a T cell subset sorted from them (not recorded which). The CDR3 DNA follows: TGTGCCAGCAGCCGCCTAGGTAGCACAGATACGCAGTATTTT. The encoded protein is CASSRLGSTDTQYF.